Presented here are 13 T cell receptor beta chains from one specimen sequenced in a study of cytomegalovirus exposure and HLA in healthy donors. The PCR had 60 Vbeta and 13 Jbeta primers. Produced via immunoSEQ multiplex PCR; TCRdb's table is partial and in-frame only. The sample has about 170,000 clones; approximately 73% are singletons. The sample consisted of PBMCs. These receptors were taken from a woman aged 18-30 years in good health and CMV-seropositive.

J is TRBJ1-2 and V is TRBV5-6; D is undetermined. Trimming took 1 base from V and 5 from J, leaving 12 bases between them. Germline-derived CDR1 and CDR2 are SGHDT and YYEEEE. This CDR3 has 14 residues. CDR3 amino acids: CASSLSFPSYGYTF. The CDR3 DNA is TGTGCCAGCAGCTTGTCGTTCCCCTCGTATGGCTACACCTTC. Full variable domain (missing parts from reference TRBV5-6 and TRBJ1-2): DAGVTQSPTHLIKTRGQQVTLRCSPKSGHDTVSWYQQALGQGPQFIFQYYEEEERQRGNFPDRFSGHQFPNYSSELNVNALLLGDSALYLCASSLSFPSYGYTFGSGTRLTVV.

Concerning this clone itself: The sample contains more than one DNA sequence encoding this CDR3. CDR3 nucleotides: TGTGCCAGCAGCCGAGGAGGGAGCAATCAGCCCCAGCATTTT. Translated, it gives CASSRGGSNQPQHF. The V call is TRBV6-5, the J call TRBJ1-5; D not certain. V gave up 6 bases and J gave up 1 base, with 10 bases separating them. Looked up from germline, CDR1 is MNHEY and CDR2 is SVGAGI. The CDR3 extends over 14 amino acids.

The chain is built from TRBV6-5 and TRBJ2-1, with D possibly TRBD2 on 6 matching bases. The CDR3 loop spans 15 amino acids. Germline assignment: CDR1 MNHEY and CDR2 SVGAGI. Trimming pared 2 bases from V and 4 bases from J, leaving 12 bases between. CDR3 residues: CASSYGGARYNEQFF. The CDR3 bases are TGTGCCAGCAGTTACGGCGGGGCCCGATACAATGAGCAGTTCTTC.

The chain recombines TRBV7-2 with TRBJ1-5; D gene ambiguous. Germline V gene sequence: CDR1 SGHTA, CDR2 FQGNSA. There are 15 residues in the CDR3. V lost 1 base, J lost 4 bases, and 11 bases lay in between. This CDR3 is CASSLEAGVNQPQHF. The CDR3 coding sequence is TGTGCCAGCAGCTTAGAGGCAGGCGTAAATCAGCCCCAGCATTTT.

The chain uses TRBV19 and TRBJ1-4; D not certain. This CDR3 is built from 13 residues. V shed 3 bases and J shed 8 bases, with 10 bases lying between them. Germline V lookup: CDR1 LNHDA, CDR2 SQIVND (reference sequence). The DNA of the CDR3 is TGTGCCAGTAGTATCAGGCTTCGAGAAAAACTGTTTTTT. It is translated as CASSIRLREKLFF.

This clone was recorded only once. The J gene is TRBJ1-5, the V gene TRBV5-5; D uncertain. The length of the CDR3 is 14 residues. Germline V gene lookup returns CDR1 SGHKS and CDR2 YYEKEE (reference sequence). V was cut by 4 bases and J by 8 bases, with 16 bases left in between. CDR3 sequence: CASSRAPAVEPQHF. In DNA, the CDR3 is TGTGCCAGCAGCCGCGCCCCCGCGGTAGAGCCCCAGCATTTT.

This clone was recorded only once. V usage is TRBV5-6 and J usage is TRBJ2-1; maybe TRBD2 (5 bases). The CDR3 is made up of 15 amino acids. The V end was cut by 3 bases, the J end by 0 bases, with 10 bases between. Germline V lookup: CDR1 SGHDT, CDR2 YYEEEE. CDR3 coding DNA: TGTGCCAGCAGCTCATGGGAGAGCTCCTACAATGAGCAGTTCTTC. Encoded protein: CASSSWESSYNEQFF.

V gene TRBV9 combines with J gene TRBJ2-7; 7 nucleotides match TRBD2. The CDR3 runs 12 residues. CDR1 is SGDLS and CDR2 is YYNGEE in the germline V gene. Losses at the gene ends were 2 bases for V and 4 bases for J; bases not matched to a gene: 0. The CDR3 sequence: CASSVGGYEQYF. CDR3 DNA: TGTGCCAGCAGCGTCGGGGGGTACGAGCAGTACTTC. The entire variable domain, with the rest obtained from reference TRBV9 and TRBJ2-7, is as follows: DSGVTQTPKHLITATGQRVTLRCSPRSGDLSVYWYQQSLDQGLQFLIQYYNGEERAKGNILERFSAQQFPDLHSELNLSSLELGDSALYFCASSVGGYEQYFGPGTRLTVT.

J is TRBJ1-3 and V is TRBV5-1; 7 bases match TRBD1. The CDR3 has 15 residues. The V segment lost 3 bases and the J segment 0 bases; nucleotides outside the gene matches: 3. The V gene's germline CDR1 is SGHRS and CDR2 YFSETQ. The CDR3 is CASSWGDSSGNTIYF. The DNA of the CDR3 is TGCGCCAGCAGCTGGGGGGACAGCTCTGGAAACACCATATATTTT.

The DNA for the CDR3 is TGTGCCAGTAGTATAATAGGCGGACAGGGGTTCACCGGGGAGCTGTTTTTT. Protein sequence: CASSIIGGQGFTGELFF. V and J are TRBV19 and TRBJ2-2; 9 nucleotides agree with TRBD1. V lost 2 bases, J lost 4 bases, and 8 bases stayed unmatched. Germline CDR1 is LNHDA and CDR2 is SQIVND (reference sequence). The CDR3 has 17 residues. The full variable domain, with the rest looked up from reference TRBV19 and TRBJ2-2, is DGGITQSPKYLFRKEGQNVTLSCEQNLNHDAMYWYRQDPGQGLRLIYYSQIVNDFQKGDIAEGYSVSREKKESFPLTVTSAQKNPTAFYLCASSIIGGQGFTGELFFGEGSRLTVL.

This chain uses TRBV5-4 with TRBJ2-2; 7 nucleotides match TRBD2. V lost 0 bases to trimming and J lost 7 bases; unmatched junction nucleotides: 12. The CDR3 consists of 17 residues. Germline V lookup: CDR1 SGHNT, CDR2 YYREEE (reference sequence). The CDR3 here is CASSLAYSGTTVGELFF. DNA for the CDR3: TGTGCCAGCAGCTTGGCATATTCCGGGACTACAGTCGGGGAGCTGTTTTTT.

The table lists this clone with a few counts. The V gene is TRBV19, the J gene TRBJ1-1, with D tentatively TRBD1 (6 bases). This CDR3 has 16 residues. V shed 3 bases and J shed 2 bases, with 16 bases lying between them. CDR1 and CDR2 (germline): LNHDA, SQIVND (reference sequence). CDR3 DNA: TGTGCCAGTAGTATCCTACAGGGTTCTCTAAACACTGAAGCTTTCTTT. Its translation is CASSILQGSLNTEAFF.

As regards this clone: In the same sample, other DNA sequences code for this CDR3. The chain recombines TRBV18 with TRBJ2-7; 7 nucleotides match TRBD1. CDR3 length: 13 residues. V trimming: 6 bases; J trimming: 2 bases; junction bases outside the gene matches: 4. Germline-derived CDR1 and CDR2 are KGHSH and LQKENI. CDR3 protein: CASSPGQTYEQYF. In DNA, the CDR3 is TGTGCCAGCTCCCCGGGACAGACCTACGAGCAGTACTTC.